This T cell receptor beta chain was sequenced for a study of blood T cell repertoires in COVID-19. The CDR3 covers 14 residues. Trimming took 4 bases from V and 6 from J, leaving 15 bases between them. Looked up from germline, CDR1 is LGHNA and CDR2 is YNFKEQ. TCRdb's copy holds only in-frame clones and misses some; the assay was immunoSEQ multiplex PCR. This table holds under 300,000 clones, around 83% found once. The sequence was collected from a man younger than 30 with active or convalescent COVID-19. The rearrangement joins TRBV4-2 to TRBJ1-1; maybe TRBD1 (5 bases). Sequencing was done on a sample of peripheral blood. The CDR3 bases are TGTGCCAGCAGCCCTACCAGGGAAGGCGCTGAAGCTTTCTTT. Amino acids: CASSPTREGAEAFF.